Listed here is a single TCR beta chain. The repertoire was sequenced with immunoSEQ multiplex PCR; TCRdb's copy has only in-frame clones and lacks some. The data show approximately 130,000 clones, with around four fifths seen just once and roughly 13% held by the top ten. The sample originates from a study of blood T cell repertoires in COVID-19. The wider study: From T cells, B-cell-depleted T cells, or PBMCs came the material, which was cDNA or gDNA.

The CDR3 totals 11 residues. CDR1 is GTSNPN and CDR2 is SVGIG in the germline V gene (reference sequence). With 0 bases removed from V and 9 bases from J, the gap between germline ends came to 8 bases. V is TRBV30 and J is TRBJ1-1; D call uncertain. The receptor was isolated from a human donor in a cohort sampled during active COVID-19. The sample was peripheral blood. CDR3 amino acids: CAWSVGGKAFF. CDR3 nucleotides: TGTGCCTGGAGTGTTGGAGGTAAAGCTTTCTTT.